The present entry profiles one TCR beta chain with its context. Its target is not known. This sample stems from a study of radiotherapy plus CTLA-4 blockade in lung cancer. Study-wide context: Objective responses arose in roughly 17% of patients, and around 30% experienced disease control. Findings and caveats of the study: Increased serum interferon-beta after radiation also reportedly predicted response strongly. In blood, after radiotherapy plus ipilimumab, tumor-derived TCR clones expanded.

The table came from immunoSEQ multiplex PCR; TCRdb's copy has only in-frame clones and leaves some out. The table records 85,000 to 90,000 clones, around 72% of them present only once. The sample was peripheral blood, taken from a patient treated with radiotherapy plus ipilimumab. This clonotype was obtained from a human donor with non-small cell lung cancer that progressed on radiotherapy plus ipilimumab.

The chain's CDR3 is CASSSRASNQPQHF. CDR3 bases: TGTGCCAGCAGCTCCAGGGCTAGCAATCAGCCCCAGCATTTT. The chain carries TRBV5-6 and TRBJ1-5, with D possibly being TRBD1 (5 bases). Deletions cut 3 bases from V and 0 bases from J, with 7 bases between. This CDR3 contains 14 residues. Germline V gene lookup returns CDR1 SGHDT and CDR2 YYEEEE.